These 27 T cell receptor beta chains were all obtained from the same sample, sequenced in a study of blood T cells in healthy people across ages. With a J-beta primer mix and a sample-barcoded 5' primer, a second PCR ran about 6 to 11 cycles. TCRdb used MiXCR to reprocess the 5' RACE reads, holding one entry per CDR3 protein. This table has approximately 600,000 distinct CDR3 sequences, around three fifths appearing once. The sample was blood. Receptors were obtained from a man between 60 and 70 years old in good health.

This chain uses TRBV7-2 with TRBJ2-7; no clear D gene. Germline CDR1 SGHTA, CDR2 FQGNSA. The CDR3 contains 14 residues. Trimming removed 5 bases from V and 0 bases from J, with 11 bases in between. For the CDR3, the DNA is TGTGCCAGCAGCCCCTCCCCCAACTCCTACGAGCAGTACTTC. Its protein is CASSPSPNSYEQYF.

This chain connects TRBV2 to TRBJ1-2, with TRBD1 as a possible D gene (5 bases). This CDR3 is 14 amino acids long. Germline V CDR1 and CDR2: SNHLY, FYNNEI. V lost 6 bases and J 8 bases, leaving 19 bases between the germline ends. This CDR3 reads CASRGDQRGPGYTF. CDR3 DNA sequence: TGTGCCAGCAGGGGGGACCAGAGGGGACCCGGCTACACCTTC.

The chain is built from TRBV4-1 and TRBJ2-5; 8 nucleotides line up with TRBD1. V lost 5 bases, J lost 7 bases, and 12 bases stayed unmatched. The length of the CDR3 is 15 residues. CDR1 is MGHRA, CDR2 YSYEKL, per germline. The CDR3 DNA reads TGCGCCAGCAGCACAGGGACAGGACCACTGGGGACCCAGTACTTC. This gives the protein CASSTGTGPLGTQYF.

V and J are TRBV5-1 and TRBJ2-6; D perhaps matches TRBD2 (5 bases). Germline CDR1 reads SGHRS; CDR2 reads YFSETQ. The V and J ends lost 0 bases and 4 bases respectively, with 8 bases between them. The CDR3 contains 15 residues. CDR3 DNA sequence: TGCGCCAGCAGCTTGGCGGGGTACGGGGCCAACGTCCTGACTTTC. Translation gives CASSLAGYGANVLTF.

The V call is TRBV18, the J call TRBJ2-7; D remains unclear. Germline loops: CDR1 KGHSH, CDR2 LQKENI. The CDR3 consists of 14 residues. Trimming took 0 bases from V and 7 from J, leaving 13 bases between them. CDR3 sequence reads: CASSPPRSRWEQYF. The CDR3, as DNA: TGTGCCAGCTCACCACCCAGGAGCCGGTGGGAGCAGTACTTC.

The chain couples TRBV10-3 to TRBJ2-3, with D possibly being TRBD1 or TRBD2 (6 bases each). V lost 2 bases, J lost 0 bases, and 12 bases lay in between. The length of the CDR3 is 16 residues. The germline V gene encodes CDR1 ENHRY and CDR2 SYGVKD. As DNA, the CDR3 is TGTGCCATCAGTGAGGGAGGGCAGGGGAGCACAGATACGCAGTATTTT. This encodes CAISEGGQGSTDTQYF.

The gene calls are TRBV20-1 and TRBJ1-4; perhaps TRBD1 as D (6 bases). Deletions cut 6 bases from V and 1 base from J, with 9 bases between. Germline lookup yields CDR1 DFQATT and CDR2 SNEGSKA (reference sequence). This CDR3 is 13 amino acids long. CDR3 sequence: CSATQGTNEKLFF. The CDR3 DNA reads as TGCAGTGCCACACAGGGAACTAATGAAAAACTGTTTTTT.

CDR3 protein: CASSTVGGVGYTF. DNA for the CDR3: TGTGCCAGCAGCACGGTAGGAGGGGTGGGCTACACCTTC. This rearrangement joins TRBV27 to TRBJ1-2, with D possibly being TRBD1 (5 bases). The CDR3 extends over 13 amino acids. Deletions cut 6 bases from V and 8 bases from J, with 16 bases between. Per the germline V gene, CDR1 is MNHEY and CDR2 is SMNVEV (reference sequence).

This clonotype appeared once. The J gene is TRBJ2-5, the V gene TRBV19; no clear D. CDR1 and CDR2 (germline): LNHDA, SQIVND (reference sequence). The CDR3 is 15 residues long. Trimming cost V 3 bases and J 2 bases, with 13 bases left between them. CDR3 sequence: CASSIRASEQETQYF. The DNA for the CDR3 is TGTGCCAGTAGTATTCGTGCCAGTGAACAAGAGACCCAGTACTTC.

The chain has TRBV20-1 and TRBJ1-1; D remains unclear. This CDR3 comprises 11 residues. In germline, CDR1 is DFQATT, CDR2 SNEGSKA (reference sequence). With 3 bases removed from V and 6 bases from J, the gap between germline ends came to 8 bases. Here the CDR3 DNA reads TGCAGTGCTAGTACGTCGGCTGAAGCTTTCTTT. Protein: CSASTSAEAFF.

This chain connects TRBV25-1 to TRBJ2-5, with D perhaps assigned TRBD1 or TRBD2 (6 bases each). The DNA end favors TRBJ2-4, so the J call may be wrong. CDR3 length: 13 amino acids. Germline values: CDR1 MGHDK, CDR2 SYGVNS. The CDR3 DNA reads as TGTGCCAGCAGACAGGGAGGCAAAAACATTCAGTACTTC. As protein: CASRQGGKNIQYF.

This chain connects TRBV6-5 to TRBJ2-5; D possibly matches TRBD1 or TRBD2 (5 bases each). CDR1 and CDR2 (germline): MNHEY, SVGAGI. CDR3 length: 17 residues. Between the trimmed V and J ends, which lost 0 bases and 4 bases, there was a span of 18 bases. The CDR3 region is CASSYSGSPVRGETQYF. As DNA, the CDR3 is TGTGCCAGCAGTTACTCGGGGTCCCCGGTGAGGGGAGAGACCCAGTACTTC.

The CDR3 region is CASSQGTQGRPQHF. Written as DNA, the CDR3 is TGTGCCAGCAGCCAAGGGACTCAAGGGCGGCCCCAGCATTTT. The genes are TRBV3-1 and TRBJ1-5; D unclear. CDR1 LGHDT and CDR2 YNNKEL come from the germline V gene (reference sequence). The CDR3 is 14 residues long. Trimming stripped 1 base from V and 9 bases from J, with 13 bases between.

CDR3 amino acids: CASSSTGLAGGLHEQFF. CDR3 sequence (DNA): TGTGCCAGCTCATCTACCGGACTAGCGGGGGGCCTCCATGAGCAGTTCTTC. V and J are TRBV18 and TRBJ2-1; 14 positions agree with TRBD2. The CDR3 is 17 residues long. V lost 5 bases, J lost 8 bases, and 11 bases stayed unmatched. From germline, CDR1 is KGHSH and CDR2 LQKENI.

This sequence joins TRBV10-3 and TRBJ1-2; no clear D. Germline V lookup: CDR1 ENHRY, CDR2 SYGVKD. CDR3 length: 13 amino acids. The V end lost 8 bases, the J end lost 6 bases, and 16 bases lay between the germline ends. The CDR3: CAIGNNNEDGYTF. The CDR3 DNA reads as TGTGCCATCGGGAACAACAACGAAGATGGCTACACCTTC.

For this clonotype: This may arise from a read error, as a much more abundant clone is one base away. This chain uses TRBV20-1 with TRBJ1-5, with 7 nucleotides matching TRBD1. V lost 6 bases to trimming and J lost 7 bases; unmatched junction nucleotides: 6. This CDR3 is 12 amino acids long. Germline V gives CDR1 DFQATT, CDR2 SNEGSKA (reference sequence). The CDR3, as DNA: TGCAGTGCGTGGGACAGTTACCAGCCCCAGCATTTT. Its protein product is CSAWDSYQPQHF.

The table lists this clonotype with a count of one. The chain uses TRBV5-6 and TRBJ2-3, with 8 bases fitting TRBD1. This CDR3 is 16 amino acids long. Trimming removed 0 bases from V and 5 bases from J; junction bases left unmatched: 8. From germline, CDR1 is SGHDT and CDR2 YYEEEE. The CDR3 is CASSLEATGAGDTQYF. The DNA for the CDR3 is TGTGCCAGCAGCTTGGAGGCGACAGGGGCGGGAGATACGCAGTATTTT.

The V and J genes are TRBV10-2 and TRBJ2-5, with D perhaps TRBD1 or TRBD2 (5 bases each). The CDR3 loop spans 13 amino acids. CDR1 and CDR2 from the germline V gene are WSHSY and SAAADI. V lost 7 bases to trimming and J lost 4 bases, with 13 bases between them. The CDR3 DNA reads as TGCGCCAGCATCGGGCCTGGGGGAGAGACCCAGTACTTC. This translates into CASIGPGGETQYF.

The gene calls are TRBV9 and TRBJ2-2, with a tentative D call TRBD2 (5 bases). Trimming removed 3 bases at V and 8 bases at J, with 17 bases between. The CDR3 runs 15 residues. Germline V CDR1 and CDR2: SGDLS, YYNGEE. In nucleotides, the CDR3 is TGTGCCAGCAGCGCCTGGACTGGGCCGCGAGGGGAGCTGTTTTTT. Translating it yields CASSAWTGPRGELFF.

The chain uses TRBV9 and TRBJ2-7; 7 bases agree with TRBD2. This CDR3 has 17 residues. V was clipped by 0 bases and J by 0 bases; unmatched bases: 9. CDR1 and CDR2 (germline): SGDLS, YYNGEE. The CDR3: CASSVGVGAGSSYEQYF. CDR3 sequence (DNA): TGTGCCAGCAGCGTAGGGGTGGGAGCGGGGAGCTCCTACGAGCAGTACTTC.

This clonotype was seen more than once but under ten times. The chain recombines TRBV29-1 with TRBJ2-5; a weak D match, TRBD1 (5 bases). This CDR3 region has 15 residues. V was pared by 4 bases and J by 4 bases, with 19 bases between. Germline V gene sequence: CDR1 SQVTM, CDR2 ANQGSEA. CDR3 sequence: CSVARVAGSSETQYF. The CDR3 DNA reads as TGCAGCGTTGCCCGCGTGGCAGGGTCTTCAGAGACCCAGTACTTC.

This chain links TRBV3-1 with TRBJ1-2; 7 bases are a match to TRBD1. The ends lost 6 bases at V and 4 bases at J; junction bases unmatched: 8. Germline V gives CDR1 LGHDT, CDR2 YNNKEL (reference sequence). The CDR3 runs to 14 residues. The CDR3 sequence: CASRFLGTAYGYTF. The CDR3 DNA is TGTGCCAGCAGGTTCCTCGGGACAGCCTATGGCTACACCTTC.

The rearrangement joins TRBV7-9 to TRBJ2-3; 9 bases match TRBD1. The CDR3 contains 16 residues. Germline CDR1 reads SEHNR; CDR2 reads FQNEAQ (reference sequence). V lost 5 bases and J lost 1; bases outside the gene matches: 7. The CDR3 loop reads CASSPQGARGTDTQYF. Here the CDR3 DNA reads TGTGCCAGCAGCCCACAGGGGGCGAGGGGCACAGATACGCAGTATTTT. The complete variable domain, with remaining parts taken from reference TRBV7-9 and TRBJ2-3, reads DTGVSQNPRHKITKRGQNVTFRCDPISEHNRLYWYRQTLGQGPEFLTYFQNEAQLEKSRLLSDRFSAERPKGSFSTLEIQRTEQGDSAMYLCASSPQGARGTDTQYFGPGTRLTVL.

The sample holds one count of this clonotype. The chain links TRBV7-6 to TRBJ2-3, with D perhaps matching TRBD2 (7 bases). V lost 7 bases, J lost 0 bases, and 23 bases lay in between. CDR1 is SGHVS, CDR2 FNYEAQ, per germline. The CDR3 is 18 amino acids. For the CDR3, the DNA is TGTGCCAGCACCCTCTTTAGGCGGGGGCGAACTAGCACAGATACGCAGTATTTT. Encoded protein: CASTLFRRGRTSTDTQYF. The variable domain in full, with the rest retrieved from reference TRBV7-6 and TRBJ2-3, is GAGVSQSPRYKVTKRGQDVALRCDPISGHVSLYWYRQALGQGPEFLTYFNYEAQQDKSGLPNDRFSAERPEGSISTLTIQRTEQRDSAMYRCASTLFRRGRTSTDTQYFGPGTRLTVL.

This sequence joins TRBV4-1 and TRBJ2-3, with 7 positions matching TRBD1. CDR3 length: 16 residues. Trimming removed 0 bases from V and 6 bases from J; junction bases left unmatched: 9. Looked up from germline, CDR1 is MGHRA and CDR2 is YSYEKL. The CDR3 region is CASSQDDRVPDDTQYF. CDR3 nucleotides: TGCGCCAGCAGCCAAGACGACAGGGTGCCCGATGATACGCAGTATTTT.

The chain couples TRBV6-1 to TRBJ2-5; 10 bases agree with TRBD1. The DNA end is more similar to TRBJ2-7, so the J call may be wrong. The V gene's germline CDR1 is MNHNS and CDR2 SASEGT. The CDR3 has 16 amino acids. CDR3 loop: CASSVSGTGALYEQYF. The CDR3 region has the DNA TGTGCCAGCAGTGTCTCCGGGACAGGGGCTTTATACGAGCAGTACTTC.

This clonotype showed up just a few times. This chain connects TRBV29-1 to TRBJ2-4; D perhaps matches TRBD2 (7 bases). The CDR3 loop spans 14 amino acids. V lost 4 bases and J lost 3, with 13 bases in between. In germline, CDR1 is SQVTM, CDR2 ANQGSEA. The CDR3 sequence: CSVAQGGGKNIQYF. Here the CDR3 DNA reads TGCAGCGTTGCCCAGGGAGGGGGCAAAAACATTCAGTACTTC.